The next 14 T cell receptor beta chains were all read from a single sample in a study of blood T cell repertoires in COVID-19. The table came from immunoSEQ multiplex PCR; TCRdb's copy has only in-frame clones and leaves some out. Here the sample spans around 140,000 clones, 80% to 85% being singletons. The specimen was peripheral blood. Receptors were obtained from a woman aged 55-70 years with active or convalescent COVID-19.

V is TRBV4-1 and J is TRBJ1-1; the D gene is possibly TRBD1 (5 bases). This CDR3 spans 17 amino acids. CDR1 MGHRA and CDR2 YSYEKL come from the germline V gene. V lost 1 base and J lost 6, with 21 bases in between. CDR3 nucleotide sequence: TGCGCCAGCAGCCAAGTCCGTCGGTGGCCTGGGGACTCTGAAGCTTTCTTT. This sequence encodes CASSQVRRWPGDSEAFF.

The V call is TRBV5-1, the J call TRBJ2-2; 8 nucleotides align to TRBD1. Germline-derived CDR1 and CDR2 are SGHRS and YFSETQ. The CDR3 extends over 15 amino acids. The V gene end was trimmed by 4 bases and the J gene end by 4 bases; junction bases not matched to a gene: 6. CDR3 loop: CASSAGTGSTGELFF. CDR3 sequence (DNA): TGCGCCAGCAGCGCCGGGACAGGATCCACCGGGGAGCTGTTTTTT.

The V call is TRBV29-1, the J call TRBJ1-2; perhaps TRBD1 as D (5 bases). The V gene's germline CDR1 is SQVTM and CDR2 ANQGSEA. Deletions cut 7 bases from V and 5 bases from J, with 20 bases between. The CDR3 spans 14 residues. As DNA, the CDR3 is TGCAGCGCCACAGGAGGGACCGGCCATTATGGCTACACCTTC. Residues: CSATGGTGHYGYTF.

The chain has TRBV3-1 (or the pseudogene TRBV3-2) and TRBJ1-4; perhaps TRBD1 as D (5 bases). V lost 8 bases, J lost 10 bases, and 14 bases lay in between. Germline CDR1 reads LGHDT; CDR2 reads YNNKEL (reference sequence). The CDR3 is 12 residues long. The DNA for the CDR3 is TGTGCCAGCTCGGGGGGGGAGGGAAAACTGTTTTTT. It specifies CASSGGEGKLFF.

This sequence joins TRBV19 and TRBJ1-5; tentative D call: TRBD1 (5 bases). V was pared by 1 base and J by 4 bases, with 11 bases between. CDR1 and CDR2 from the germline V gene are LNHDA and SQIVND (reference sequence). The CDR3 totals 15 residues. CDR3 coding DNA: TGTGCCAGTAGTATAGCGGCAGGGTCGAATCAGCCCCAGCATTTT. Its translation: CASSIAAGSNQPQHF.

V gene TRBV21-1 combines with J gene TRBJ2-1; TRBD2, the table's D call, lacks a check against the DNA. TRBV21-1 is recorded as a pseudogene. This CDR3 has 16 residues. CDR3: CASSKRLAGGYNEQFF. In DNA form, the CDR3 reads TGTGCCAGCAGCAAGAGACTAGCGGGAGGGTACAATGAGCAGTTCTTC.

This chain connects TRBV3-1 (or the pseudogene TRBV3-2) to TRBJ1-2, with D maybe TRBD1 (6 bases). CDR1 is LGHDT, CDR2 YNNKEL, per germline (reference sequence). The CDR3 is 14 amino acids. Trimming removed 3 bases from V and 8 bases from J, with 16 bases in between. This CDR3 reads CASSHRDTHWGYTF. The CDR3 DNA reads as TGTGCCAGCAGCCACCGGGACACCCACTGGGGCTACACCTTC.

The chain combines TRBV7-2 with TRBJ1-2; tentatively, D is TRBD1 (5 bases). Germline V gene data show CDR1 as SGHTA and CDR2 as FQGNSA. This CDR3 region has 13 residues. The germline V and J ends were trimmed by 5 bases and 10 bases, with 17 bases remaining between them. As DNA, the CDR3 is TGTGCCAGCAGCACGACGGGACTGGGGCTCTACACCTTC. Amino acid sequence: CASSTTGLGLYTF. The whole variable domain, filled in from reference TRBV7-2 and TRBJ1-2, reads GAGVSQSPSNKVTEKGKDVELRCDPISGHTALYWYRQSLGQGLEFLIYFQGNSAPDKSGLPSDRFSAERTGGSVSTLTIQRTQQEDSAVYLCASSTTGLGLYTFGSGTRLTVV.

V and J are TRBV12-3 or TRBV12-4 and TRBJ1-1, with a possible D match to TRBD1 (6 bases). The CDR3 length is 12 residues. Trimming pared 1 base from V and 8 bases from J, leaving 8 bases between. The CDR3 DNA sequence: TGTGCCAGCAGTTTAGTAGGGACAGAAGCTTTCTTT. Its protein is CASSLVGTEAFF.

A few counts support this clone. This chain uses TRBV6-1 with TRBJ2-2; no firm D call. Trimming cost V 1 base and J 4 bases, with 7 bases left between them. CDR3 length: 14 residues. Germline CDR1 MNHNS, CDR2 SASEGT. CDR3 bases: TGTGCCAGCAGTGAAGTTCAGGCCACCGGGGAGCTGTTTTTT. Its protein is CASSEVQATGELFF.

V is TRBV5-4 and J is TRBJ2-5; TRBD1 agrees at 7 bases. Germline CDR1 and CDR2: SGHNT and YYREEE (reference sequence). Germline trimming cut 4 bases from V and 5 bases from J; bases unmatched to any gene: 8. The CDR3 sequence is 14 residues long. The CDR3 nucleotides read TGTGCCAGCAGCCTGACAGGGATTGGTGAGACCCAGTACTTC. As protein: CASSLTGIGETQYF.

This clone was found once. V usage is TRBV30 and J usage is TRBJ2-5; 7 bases are a match to TRBD1. The CDR3 has 12 residues. V was pared by 2 bases and J by 5 bases, with 2 bases of the junction left unmatched. Germline assignment: CDR1 GTSNPN and CDR2 SVGIG (reference sequence). The CDR3, as DNA: TGTGCCTGGAGTCAGGGGGAGGAGACCCAGTACTTC. Translated, it gives CAWSQGEETQYF.

This sequence joins TRBV29-1 and TRBJ1-1; the D gene is possibly TRBD1 (5 bases). This CDR3 has 12 amino acids. The V and J ends lost 2 bases and 8 bases respectively, with 12 bases between them. Germline-derived CDR1 and CDR2 are SQVTM and ANQGSEA. CDR3 nucleotide sequence: TGCAGCGTTGAAACGGTCCGGGGGGAAGCTTTCTTT. Protein sequence: CSVETVRGEAFF.

This clone was picked up one time. V gene TRBV6-5 combines with J gene TRBJ2-5, with a weak D call TRBD2 (5 bases). V lost 2 bases, J lost 3 bases, and 16 bases lay in between. Per germline, CDR1 MNHEY and CDR2 SVGAGI. The CDR3 totals 16 residues. DNA for the CDR3: TGTGCCAGCAGTTACAATCTAGAGGGTTGGGAAGAGACCCAGTACTTC. As protein: CASSYNLEGWEETQYF.